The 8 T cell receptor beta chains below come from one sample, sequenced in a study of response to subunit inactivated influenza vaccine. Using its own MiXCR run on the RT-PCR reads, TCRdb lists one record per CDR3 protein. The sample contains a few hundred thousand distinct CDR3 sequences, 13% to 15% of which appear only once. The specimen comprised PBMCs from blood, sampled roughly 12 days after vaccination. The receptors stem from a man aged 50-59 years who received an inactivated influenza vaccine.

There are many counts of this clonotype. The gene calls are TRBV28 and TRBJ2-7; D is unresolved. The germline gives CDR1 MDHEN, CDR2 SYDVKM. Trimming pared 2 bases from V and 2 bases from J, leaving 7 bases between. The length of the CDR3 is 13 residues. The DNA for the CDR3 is TGTGCCAGCAGTTTAATTGGTACCTACGAGCAGTACTTC. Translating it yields CASSLIGTYEQYF.

The CDR3 region has the DNA TGTGCCAGCAGCCAATCAAGCTCCTACGAGCAGTACTTC. This codes for CASSQSSSYEQYF. The V and J genes are TRBV7-2 and TRBJ2-7; D is undetermined. The CDR3 consists of 13 residues. The V end was cut by 5 bases, the J end by 0 bases, with 8 bases between. The V gene's germline CDR1 is SGHTA and CDR2 FQGNSA.

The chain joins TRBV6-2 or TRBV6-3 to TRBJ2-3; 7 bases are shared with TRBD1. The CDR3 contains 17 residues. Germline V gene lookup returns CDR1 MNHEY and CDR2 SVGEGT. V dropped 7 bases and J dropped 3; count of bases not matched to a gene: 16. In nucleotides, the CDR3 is TGTGCCAGCACCACACCACTTCAGGGGGAAGGGACAGATACGCAGTATTTT. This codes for CASTTPLQGEGTDTQYF.

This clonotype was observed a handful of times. The CDR3 bases are TGTGCCAGCAGTTTGCACTCGTCGGGCGTCCTCAGGGGGCAGTATTTT. Translating gives CASSLHSSGVLRGQYF. The chain carries TRBV12-3 or TRBV12-4 and TRBJ2-3; tentative D call: TRBD1 (6 bases). This CDR3 spans 16 amino acids. V was trimmed by 3 bases and J by 11 bases, leaving 24 bases between them.

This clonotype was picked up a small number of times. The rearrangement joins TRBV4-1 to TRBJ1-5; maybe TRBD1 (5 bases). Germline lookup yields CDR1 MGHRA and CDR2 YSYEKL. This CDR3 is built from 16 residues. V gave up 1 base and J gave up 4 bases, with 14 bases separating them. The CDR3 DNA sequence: TGCGCCAGCAGCCAAGCTGGCTTTCAGGGAAATCAGCCCCAGCATTTT. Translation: CASSQAGFQGNQPQHF.

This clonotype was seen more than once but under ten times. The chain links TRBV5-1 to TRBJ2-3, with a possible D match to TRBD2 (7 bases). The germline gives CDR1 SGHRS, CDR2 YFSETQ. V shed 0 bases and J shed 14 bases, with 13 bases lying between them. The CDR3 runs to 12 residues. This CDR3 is CASSLAGGHPYF. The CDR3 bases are TGCGCCAGCAGCTTGGCGGGGGGCCATCCGTATTTT.

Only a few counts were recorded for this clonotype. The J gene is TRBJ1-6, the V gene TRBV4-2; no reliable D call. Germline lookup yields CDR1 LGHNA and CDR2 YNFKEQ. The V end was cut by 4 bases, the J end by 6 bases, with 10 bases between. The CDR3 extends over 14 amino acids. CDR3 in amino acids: CASSRREANSPLHF. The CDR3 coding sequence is TGTGCCAGCAGCCGGAGAGAAGCTAATTCACCCCTCCACTTT.

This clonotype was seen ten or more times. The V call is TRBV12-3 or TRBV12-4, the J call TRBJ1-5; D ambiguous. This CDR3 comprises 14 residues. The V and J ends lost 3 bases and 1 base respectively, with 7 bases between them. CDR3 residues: CASSLSQSNQPQHF. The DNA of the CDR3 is TGTGCCAGCAGTTTGAGTCAGAGCAATCAGCCCCAGCATTTT.